This TCR beta chain was sequenced for a study of T cell repertoires in ileal Crohn's disease. Study-wide context: All patients had surgery for stricturing (about 60%) or penetrating (around 40%) disease. Whole-study results and caveats: Clonal expansions were more frequent in active smokers than non-smokers at surgery. Every patient over 26.8% clonality showed endoscopic recurrence.

The method was immunoSEQ multiplex PCR; TCRdb's version includes in-frame clones alone and lacks a portion of them. This sample yields around 15,000 clones, of which approximately 70% are seen a single time; 5% to 6% belongs to the top ten. The germline V and J ends were trimmed by 2 bases and 7 bases, with 9 bases remaining between them. CDR3 length: 14 residues. CDR1 is SGHTA and CDR2 is FQGTGA in the germline V gene. Eligibility required adulthood, ileal or ileocolonic Crohn's disease and indicated ileocolonic resection. As to this clone: No antigen is known for it.

The gene calls are TRBV7-3 and TRBJ1-6; possibly TRBD1 for D (6 bases). The sample taken for sequencing was ileal tissue. The receptor's source is an adult with Crohn's disease. The CDR3 protein is CASSLSGGNSPLHF. In DNA, the CDR3 is TGTGCCAGCAGCTTATCGGGGGGCAATTCACCCCTCCACTTT.